The rows below give T cell receptor beta chains drawn from one sample of a study of response to subunit inactivated influenza vaccine. TCRdb analysed the RT-PCR reads with MiXCR anew, one entry per CDR3 protein. The sample holds approximately 730,000 distinct CDR3 sequences, over 11% seen once. This specimen consisted of PBMCs from blood, obtained 14 to 15 days before vaccination. Receptors were obtained from a man aged 50 or older who received an inactivated influenza vaccine. Both conserved end residues are part of each CDR3. D genes are given only for firm matches. Not every row has a clone size; where given, it reads once, few, many or a size class.

TRBJ2-7 TRBV29-1 - TRBD2 CSVDEGASGREQYF TGCAGCGTCGACGAGGGGGCTAGCGGGAGGGAGCAGTACTTC
TRBJ1-2 TRBV28 - TRBD1 CASSPPGQGGTF TGTGCCAGCAGTCCTCCGGGACAGGGAGGCACCTTC
TRBJ2-2 TRBV5-1 - - CASSPMNTGELFF TGCGCCAGCAGCCCGATGAACACCGGGGAGCTGTTTTTT
TRBJ2-3 TRBV5-1 once - CASSLAPTHSTDTQYF TGCGCCAGCAGCTTGGCCCCGACTCACAGCACAGATACGCAGTATTTT
TRBJ1-1 TRBV30 many - CAWSVQRTASMNTEAFF TGTGCCTGGAGTGTGCAAAGGACAGCATCCATGAACACTGAAGCTTTCTTT
TRBJ2-1 TRBV5-1 - TRBD1 CASSLEQGDNNEQFF TGCGCCAGCAGCTTGGAACAGGGGGATAACAATGAGCAGTTCTTC
TRBJ2-3 TRBV18 - - CASSRDSGRVDTQYF TGTGCCAGCTCACGGGACAGCGGGCGGGTAGATACGCAGTATTTT
TRBJ2-1 TRBV4-2 - - CASSQDRTTHNEQFF TGTGCCAGCAGCCAAGATCGAACTACCCACAATGAGCAGTTCTTC
TRBJ1-1 TRBV2 - - CASRADSPTEAFF TGTGCCAGCAGGGCGGACAGTCCCACTGAAGCTTTCTTT
TRBJ1-4 TRBV6-2/TRBV6-3 - - CASSNRDILIF TGTGCCAGCAGTAACAGGGACATCCTCATATTT
TRBJ1-1 TRBV3-1 - - CASSQDITDLNTEAFF TGTGCCAGCAGCCAAGATATAACAGACTTGAACACTGAAGCTTTCTTT
TRBJ2-7 TRBV14 - TRBD1 CASSFGQGTFYEQYF TGTGCCAGCAGCTTTGGACAGGGAACGTTCTACGAGCAGTACTTC
TRBJ2-5 TRBV7-9 - TRBD2 CASSGTSGSSWETQYF TGTGCCAGCAGCGGGACTAGCGGGAGCTCTTGGGAGACCCAGTACTTC
TRBJ2-7 TRBV20-1 - TRBD1 CSARETQGRGYEQYF TGCAGTGCTAGGGAAACACAGGGGCGCGGTTACGAGCAGTACTTC
TRBJ2-7 TRBV12-3/TRBV12-4 - - CASSPRGVLPYEQYF TGTGCCAGCAGCCCTAGGGGGGTCCTCCCCTACGAGCAGTACTTC
TRBJ2-7 TRBV15 - - CATSSYRDGNYEQYF TGTGCCACCAGCAGCTACCGGGACGGGAACTACGAGCAGTACTTC
TRBJ1-1 TRBV14 few TRBD1 CASSQGTDNTEAFF TGTGCCAGCAGCCAGGGGACAGATAACACTGAAGCTTTCTTT
TRBJ2-1 TRBV5-6 - TRBD2 CASSPPGTSRFLGINEQFF TGTGCCAGCAGCCCTCCGGGGACTAGCCGGTTTTTGGGCATCAATGAGCAGTTCTTC
TRBJ2-7 TRBV20-1 - TRBD1 CSASPLGQGRYEQYF TGCAGTGCTAGCCCTCTCGGACAGGGAAGGTACGAGCAGTACTTC
TRBJ2-3 TRBV7-7 few TRBD2 CASSSGTSAGDTQYF TGTGCTAGCAGTTCCGGGACTAGCGCCGGAGATACGCAGTATTTT
TRBJ2-7 TRBV12-3/TRBV12-4 - TRBD1 CASSLSSGGREQYF TGTGCCAGCAGTTTAAGCTCAGGGGGTCGGGAGCAGTACTTC
TRBJ1-2 TRBV4-2 few - CASSPEPTGDYGYTF TGTGCCAGCAGCCCAGAGCCGACAGGAGACTATGGCTACACCTTC
TRBJ2-1 TRBV27 - - CASSLLETRIYNEQFF TGTGCCAGCAGTTTACTTGAGACTAGGATATACAATGAGCAGTTCTTC
TRBJ2-7 TRBV18 few - CASSRGSGDIYEQYF TGTGCCAGCTCCCGAGGAAGCGGGGACATCTACGAGCAGTACTTC
TRBJ2-6 TRBV7-9 - - CASSLGWQAGANVLTF TGTGCCAGCAGCCTCGGGTGGCAGGCTGGGGCCAACGTCCTGACTTTC
TRBJ1-5 TRBV6-1 - TRBD1 CASRSRDRENQPQHF TGTGCCAGCAGAAGCCGGGACAGGGAGAATCAGCCCCAGCATTTT
TRBJ2-1 TRBV4-3 - TRBD1 CASSQDWDREVYLPYNEQFF TGCGCCAGCAGCCAAGATTGGGACAGGGAAGTTTATTTGCCTTACAATGAGCAGTTCTTC
TRBJ2-7 TRBV6-5 - TRBD2 CASSWGGRTSSYEQYF TGTGCCAGCAGTTGGGGGGGGAGGACTAGCTCCTACGAGCAGTACTTC
TRBJ2-6 TRBV7-8 - - CASSLSAGAGANVLTF TGTGCCAGCAGCTTATCCGCGGGGGCCGGGGCCAACGTCCTGACTTTC
TRBJ1-1 TRBV5-1 many TRBD1 CASSLVGQGANTEAFF TGCGCCAGCAGCTTGGTCGGACAGGGAGCGAACACTGAAGCTTTCTTT
TRBJ2-3 TRBV7-9 - - CASSPQMDTQYF TGTGCCAGCAGCCCTCAGATGGATACGCAGTATTTT
TRBJ2-1 TRBV3-1 - TRBD2 CAICPSGLAGIGYNEQFF TGTGCCATCTGTCCGTCGGGACTAGCGGGAATAGGATACAATGAGCAGTTCTTC
TRBJ2-1 TRBV28 few TRBD2 CASSWRGETYNEQFF TGTGCCAGCAGCTGGCGGGGGGAAACCTACAATGAGCAGTTCTTC
TRBJ2-2 TRBV5-1 - - CASSMSTGELFF TGCGCCAGCAGCATGAGCACCGGGGAGCTGTTTTTT
TRBJ2-6 TRBV9 many - CASSVVPYSGANVLTF TGTGCCAGCAGCGTAGTCCCTTACTCTGGGGCCAACGTCCTGACTTTC
TRBJ2-2 TRBV12-3/TRBV12-4 few - CASCLGGFPGELFF TGTGCCAGCTGTTTGGGAGGTTTCCCCGGGGAGCTGTTTTTT
TRBJ2-1 TRBV20-1 - TRBD2 CSAADSGAIYNEQFF TGCAGTGCTGCCGATAGCGGGGCCATCTACAATGAGCAGTTCTTC
TRBJ1-2 TRBV7-2 - - CASSLAFPGVEGYTF TGTGCCAGCAGCTTAGCTTTCCCGGGGGTGGAGGGCTACACCTTC
TRBJ2-5 TRBV24-1 few TRBD2 CATSEGGLADTQETQYF TGTGCCACCAGTGAGGGTGGACTAGCGGACACCCAAGAGACCCAGTACTTC
TRBJ2-3 TRBV7-7 - - CASSLSQGSTDTQYF TGTGCCAGCAGCTTATCGCAGGGAAGCACAGATACGCAGTATTTT
TRBJ2-1 TRBV7-9 - - CASSPRPEVSEQFF TGTGCCAGCAGCCCCCGACCCGAGGTGTCTGAGCAGTTCTTC
TRBJ2-1 TRBV10-3 - - CAISEDRYNEQFF TGTGCCATCAGTGAGGACCGCTACAATGAGCAGTTCTTC
TRBJ2-1 TRBV10-3 - - CAISSDEGSEQFF TGTGCCATCAGTTCTGACGAAGGGAGTGAGCAGTTCTTC
TRBJ1-5 TRBV28 few TRBD1 CASSLGTGGVDNQPQHF TGTGCCAGCTCCCTCGGGACAGGGGGAGTTGACAATCAGCCCCAGCATTTT
TRBJ2-1 TRBV10-3 - TRBD2 CAISDPGLPTLNINNEQFF TGTGCCATCAGTGATCCGGGACTACCAACTCTTAACATAAACAATGAGCAGTTCTTC
TRBJ2-1 TRBV12-3/TRBV12-4 few TRBD2 CASSLEREVDNEQFF TGTGCCAGCAGTTTGGAACGGGAGGTTGACAATGAGCAGTTCTTC
TRBJ2-3 TRBV6-1 - - CASSEGVDTQYF TGTGCCAGCAGTGAAGGGGTAGATACGCAGTATTTT
TRBJ2-1 TRBV4-3 few TRBD2 CASSFILLGGSHDEQFF TGCGCCAGCAGCTTCATTTTACTAGGCGGGAGTCACGATGAGCAGTTCTTC
TRBJ2-7 TRBV28 - - CASSFDRGSGYEQYF TGTGCCAGCAGTTTTGATAGGGGTAGCGGCTACGAGCAGTACTTC
TRBJ2-3 TRBV15 few TRBD1 CATSRTGSDTQYF TGTGCCACCAGCAGGACAGGGTCAGATACGCAGTATTTT
TRBJ1-5 TRBV3-1 - TRBD1 CASSRGQGWGNQPQHF TGTGCCAGCAGCCGTGGACAGGGTTGGGGCAATCAGCCCCAGCATTTT
TRBJ2-1 TRBV14 few - CASSQDRNRGIHEQFF TGTGCCAGCAGCCAAGATAGAAACCGGGGTATCCATGAGCAGTTCTTC
TRBJ1-4 TRBV20-1 - - CSAQIRATNEKLFF TGCAGTGCTCAAATAAGGGCAACTAATGAAAAACTGTTTTTT
TRBJ2-7 TRBV10-3 - - CASSPDSQTYEQYF TGTGCCTCATCCCCGGACAGCCAAACCTACGAGCAGTACTTC
TRBJ2-2 TRBV6-1 - - CASSEVWNTGELFF TGTGCCAGCAGTGAAGTTTGGAACACCGGGGAGCTGTTTTTT
TRBJ1-2 TRBV12-3/TRBV12-4 many - CASSLSGWYGYTF TGTGCCAGCAGTTTATCTGGGTGGTATGGCTACACCTTC
TRBJ2-5 TRBV5-4 few - CASSEGQETQYF TGTGCCAGCAGCGAGGGGCAAGAGACCCAGTACTTC
TRBJ1-1 TRBV29-1 many - CSATANTEAFF TGCAGCGCTACAGCGAACACTGAAGCTTTCTTT
TRBJ2-1 TRBV29-1 few - CSVDITGNNEQFF TGCAGCGTTGATATAACCGGAAACAATGAGCAGTTCTTC
TRBJ2-6 TRBV4-1 few - CASSQAYFSSGANVLTF TGCGCCAGCAGCCAAGCGTACTTCAGCTCTGGGGCCAACGTCCTGACTTTC